Listed below are T cell receptor beta chains from one sample, sequenced in a study of cytomegalovirus exposure and HLA in healthy donors. Generated by immunoSEQ multiplex PCR, the TCRdb table keeps only in-frame clones and is missing some. The sample includes about 160,000 clones, 84% of them seen just once. What was sequenced was PBMCs. The receptors derive from a man aged 25 to 45 in good health and CMV-seronegative. Each CDR3 is given with its conserved first and last residue. Each record gives: J gene, D gene, clone size, V gene, CDR3 DNA, CDR3 protein. The D gene is left open where the match is weak. Only some rows state a clone size, as once, few, many or a class for expanded clones.

>TRBJ1-4|.|.|TRBV5-1
TGCGCCAGCAGCTTGACGGCAGGGGAGGGTGAAAAACTGTTTTTT
CASSLTAGEGEKLFF
>TRBJ2-4|.|.|TRBV5-1
TGCGCCAGCAGCTTGGTCCCCACAGGAGGGGTAGCCAAAAACATTCAGTACTTC
CASSLVPTGGVAKNIQYF
>TRBJ2-3|TRBD2|.|TRBV4-1
TGCGCCAGCAGCCCGAGCGGGAGCACCACAGATACGCAGTATTTT
CASSPSGSTTDTQYF
>TRBJ2-3|.|.|TRBV9
TGTGCCAGCAGCGTAGCAGGAAGCACAGATACGCAGTATTTT
CASSVAGSTDTQYF
>TRBJ1-3|.|.|TRBV7-9
TGTGCCAGCAGAGAGGCTGGAAACACCATATATTTT
CASREAGNTIYF
>TRBJ2-3|TRBD1|few|TRBV6-4
TGTGCCAGCAGTGACGGGACAGGGGGCACAGATACGCAGTATTTT
CASSDGTGGTDTQYF
>TRBJ1-2|TRBD1|.|TRBV28
TGTGCCCTCAGGGGGACAGGGGGGACCTATGGCTACACCTTC
CALRGTGGTYGYTF
>TRBJ2-7|.|.|TRBV28
TGTGCCAGCAGTTTACGGTCAACGGTATTCTACGAGCAGTACTTC
CASSLRSTVFYEQYF
>TRBJ2-7|TRBD2|.|TRBV30
TGTGCCTGGACTCGCGGGGGGTCCGCCTACGAGCAGTACTTC
CAWTRGGSAYEQYF
>TRBJ2-7|.|.|TRBV7-9
TGTGCCAGCAGCTTAGGCGTCAACTCCTACGAGCAGTACTTC
CASSLGVNSYEQYF
>TRBJ2-3|.|once|TRBV27
TGTGCCAGCAGCCTCGGACAGAATGATGTTCCAGATACGCAGTATTTT
CASSLGQNDVPDTQYF
>TRBJ1-1|TRBD1|.|TRBV5-4
TGTGCCAGCAGGCGTATACAGGGGGGTCCTGAAGCTTTCTTT
CASRRIQGGPEAFF
>TRBJ1-1|.|.|TRBV5-4
TGTGCCAGCAGCTTGGCCCCGGGAGAGAACACTGAAGCTTTCTTT
CASSLAPGENTEAFF
>TRBJ2-7|.|.|TRBV18
TGTGCCAGCTCCCCGAGAGCCGGGACATACTACGAGCAGTACTTC
CASSPRAGTYYEQYF
>TRBJ1-5|.|few|TRBV6-5
TGTGCCAGCAGTTCCCCTCGTTGGCCCCAGCATTTT
CASSSPRWPQHF
>TRBJ2-1|TRBD2|.|TRBV2
TGTGCCAGCACGCTGACTAGCGATCAGGAGCAGTTCTTC
CASTLTSDQEQFF
>TRBJ2-2|TRBD2|.|TRBV9
TGTGCCAGCAGCGTCGGACTAGCGGACACCGGGGAGCTGTTTTTT
CASSVGLADTGELFF
>TRBJ2-7|TRBD1|.|TRBV10-3
TGTGCCATCAGTGAGTCTTTTAGGGGACAGGGACGCTACGAGCAGTACTTC
CAISESFRGQGRYEQYF
>TRBJ2-7|TRBD1|.|TRBV5-1
TGCGCCACCTCCTTCGGGACAGGGAAGCGCTACGAGCAGTACTTC
CATSFGTGKRYEQYF
>TRBJ2-2|TRBD2|few|TRBV6-5
TGTGCCATTGCGAGCGGGGGACCTAACACCGGGGAGCTGTTTTTT
CAIASGGPNTGELFF
>TRBJ1-1|TRBD1|.|TRBV27
TGTGCCAGCAGTTACCGGGGACAGGGGGGGTGGAACACTGAAGCTTTCTTT
CASSYRGQGGWNTEAFF
>TRBJ1-5|TRBD1|once|TRBV4-1
TGCGCCAGCAGCCAAGTACAGTCCAGCATTTCGGGACAGGGTGACAATCAGCCCCAGCATTTT
CASSQVQSSISGQGDNQPQHF
>TRBJ1-1|TRBD1|once|TRBV5-1
TGCGCCAGCAGCTTGGGTGCAGGGGGCACAACTGAAGCTTTCTTT
CASSLGAGGTTEAFF
>TRBJ1-1|TRBD1|.|TRBV19
TGTGCCAGTAGTAATAACCAGGACAGGGGAACTTTCTTT
CASSNNQDRGTFF
>TRBJ1-6|.|.|TRBV7-3
TGTGCCAGCAGCCCAAATTCACCCCTCCACTTT
CASSPNSPLHF
>TRBJ2-2|.|.|TRBV7-9
TGTGCCAGCAGCTTAGTTATCAGGGCGAACACCGGGGAGCTGTTTTTT
CASSLVIRANTGELFF
>TRBJ2-2|TRBD1|few|TRBV13
TGTGCCAGCAGCCCCGGGACAGGGGTTCGTGGCACCGGGGAGCTGTTTTTT
CASSPGTGVRGTGELFF
>TRBJ2-7|TRBD2|once|TRBV5-1
TGCGCCAGCAGCCTCTCCTCTAGCGGCCTACCCTACGAGCAGTACTTC
CASSLSSSGLPYEQYF
>TRBJ2-7|.|.|TRBV27
TGTGCCAGCAGTCCGAACAGGGACCCAGTCTCCTACGAGCAGTACTTC
CASSPNRDPVSYEQYF